This T cell receptor beta chain came from a study of OX40 agonist ivuxolimab in advanced cancers. In terms of the full investigation: Ivuxolimab, which targeted the costimulatory receptor OX40 (CD134), was an agonistic, fully human IgG2 monoclonal antibody. Intravenous ivuxolimab was administered to patients every 2 weeks at six dose levels: 0.01, 0.1, 0.3, 1.5, 3 and 10 mg/kg. Of the 50 to 55 patients in dose escalation, about 20 had hepatocellular carcinoma, about 15 had melanoma, 9 had renal cell carcinoma and 9 had head and neck cancer. In the dose-escalation cohort, more than 75% of patients were male, and the mean age was approximately 60 years, with a range of 23 to 79. Patients were allowed to have had prior anti-PD-1, anti-PD-L1 or anti-CTLA-4 therapy, and more than 35% of the dose-escalation patients had been treated with checkpoint inhibitors. Partial responses were achieved by three dose-escalation patients, of whom one had hepatocellular carcinoma and two had cutaneous melanoma. Peripheral TCRbeta sequencing was intended to test whether TCR sequence diversity was altered and clonal T-cell expansion was caused by ivuxolimab. The paper describes the monotherapy dose-escalation part (N = 52 patients) of the phase I trial of ivuxolimab.

Comments on this clone: Its antigen is not yet known. Base qualities are missing; no much larger clone stands one base away.

The trial excluded patients who had a history of autoimmune disease or were on systemic immunosuppression. Peripheral blood for TCR sequencing was collected from all dose cohorts at baseline, on cycle 4 day 1, and on cycle 7 day 1. Samples were obtained from an open-label, multicenter, first-in-human phase I dose-escalation trial of ivuxolimab. The trial enrolled adults with locally advanced or metastatic head and neck squamous cell, hepatocellular, melanoma or renal cell carcinoma. Before TCR sequencing, CD4+ T cells and CD8+ T cells from peripheral blood were sorted into separate populations. To sequence the TCRbeta CDR3 region, genomic DNA was isolated from the sorted cells. TCRbeta CDR3 regions were sequenced using the immunoSEQ Assay. TCRdb's version of the immuneACCESS table is confined to in-frame rearrangements and falls short of the full clone set. An unresolved V gene accounts for under half of the shortfall where checked; the remainder is of unknown origin. This sample is represented by around 82,000 clones; 85% to 90% of them were singletons. Roughly 0.8% of the sample comes from the top ten.

Study-wide conclusions, independent of this receptor: Partial responders in the 0.1-3.0 mg/kg groups had among the lowest normalized peripheral clonal expansion, especially among CD8+ T cells. Antigen specificity was not determined for the clonally expanded peripheral T cells. On average, CD8+ T cells showed more expanded clones than CD4+ T cells after ivuxolimab. Clonal expansion of both CD4+ and CD8+ blood T cells was observed from baseline to week 6 at doses 0.1 to 3.0 mg/kg. Low levels of normalized T-cell clonal expansion were also seen in some nonresponding patients.

From a lookup of the germline V gene, CDR1 and CDR2 are LGHNA and YSLEER. V lost 3 bases and J lost 3 bases; the stretch between them is 14 bases long. The CDR3 starts with the cysteine, ends with the phenylalanine, and has 15 residues. Just the 45-base CDR3 DNA is kept, in frame starting at base 1. The sample was CD4+ or CD8+ T cells sorted from blood, taken in a trial of the OX40 agonist ivuxolimab. The TCR sequence derives from an adult with an advanced solid tumor such as melanoma, head and neck, liver or kidney cancer. The V gene is TRBV4-3 and the J gene is TRBJ1-2; TRBD1 could be the D gene, as 6 bases match. CDR3 reads: CASSQATGNYYGYTF. In nucleotide form, the sequence is TGCGCCAGCAGCCAGGCGACAGGCAATTACTATGGCTACACCTTC.